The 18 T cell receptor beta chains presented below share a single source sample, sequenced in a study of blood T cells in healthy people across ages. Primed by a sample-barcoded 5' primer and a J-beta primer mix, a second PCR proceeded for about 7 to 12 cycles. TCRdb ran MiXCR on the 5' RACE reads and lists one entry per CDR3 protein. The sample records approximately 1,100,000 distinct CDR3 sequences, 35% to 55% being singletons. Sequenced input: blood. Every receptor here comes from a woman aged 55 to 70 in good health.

The CDR3 DNA sequence: TGTGCCAGCAGTCCGGGACTAGCGGGAGGCCGTGAGCAGTTCTTC. It yields the protein CASSPGLAGGREQFF. This chain uses TRBV12-3 or TRBV12-4 with TRBJ2-1; 15 nucleotides match TRBD2. The CDR3 is made up of 15 amino acids. Trimming at V came to 5 bases and at J to 9 bases, leaving 5 bases not matched to a gene.

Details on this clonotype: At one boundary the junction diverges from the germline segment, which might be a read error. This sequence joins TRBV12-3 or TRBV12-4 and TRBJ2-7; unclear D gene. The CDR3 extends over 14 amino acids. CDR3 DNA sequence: TGTGCCAGCAGTATAGCAGTTTCCTACAATGAGCAGTACTTC. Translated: CASSIAVSYNEQYF.

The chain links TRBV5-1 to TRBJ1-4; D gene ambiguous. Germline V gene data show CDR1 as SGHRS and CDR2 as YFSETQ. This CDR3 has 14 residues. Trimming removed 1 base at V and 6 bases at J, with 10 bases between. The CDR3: CASSLTAAYEKLFF. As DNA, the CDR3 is TGCGCCAGCAGCTTGACAGCGGCGTATGAAAAACTGTTTTTT.

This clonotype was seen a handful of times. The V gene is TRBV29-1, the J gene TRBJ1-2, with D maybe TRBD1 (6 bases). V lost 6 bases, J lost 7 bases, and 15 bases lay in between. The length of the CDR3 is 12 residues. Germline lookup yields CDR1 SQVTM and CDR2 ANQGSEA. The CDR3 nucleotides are TGCAGCGTCCCGTGGGGGCGCGGTGGCTACACCTTC. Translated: CSVPWGRGGYTF.

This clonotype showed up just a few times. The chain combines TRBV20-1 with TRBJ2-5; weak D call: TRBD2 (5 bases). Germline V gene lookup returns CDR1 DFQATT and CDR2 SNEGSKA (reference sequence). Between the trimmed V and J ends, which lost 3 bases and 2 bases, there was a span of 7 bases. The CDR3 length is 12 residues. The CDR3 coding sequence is TGCAGTGCTAGGGGAGTTCAAGAGACCCAGTACTTC. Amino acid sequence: CSARGVQETQYF.

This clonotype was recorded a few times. This chain's CDR3 is CSARGSGRARFTDTQYF. Here the CDR3 DNA reads TGCAGTGCTAGGGGTAGCGGGAGGGCCAGGTTCACAGATACGCAGTATTTT. The chain couples TRBV20-1 to TRBJ2-3; 11 bases fit TRBD2. CDR3 length equals 17 residues. V gave up 3 bases and J gave up 2 bases; unmatched junction bases: 10. Germline assignment: CDR1 DFQATT and CDR2 SNEGSKA (reference sequence).

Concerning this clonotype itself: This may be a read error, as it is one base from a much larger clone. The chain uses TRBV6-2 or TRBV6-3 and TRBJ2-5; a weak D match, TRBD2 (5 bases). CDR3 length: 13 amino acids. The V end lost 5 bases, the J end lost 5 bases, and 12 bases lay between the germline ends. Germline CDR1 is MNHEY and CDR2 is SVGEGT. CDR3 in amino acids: CASSGRRWETQYF. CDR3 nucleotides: TGTGCCAGCAGTGGCCGGAGGTGGGAGACCCAGTACTTC.

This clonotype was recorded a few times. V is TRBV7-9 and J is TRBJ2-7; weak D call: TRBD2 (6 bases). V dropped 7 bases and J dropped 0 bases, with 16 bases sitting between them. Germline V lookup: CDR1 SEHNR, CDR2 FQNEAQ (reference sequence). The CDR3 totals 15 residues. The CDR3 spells CASIQEGLGSYEQYF. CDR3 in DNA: TGTGCCAGCATCCAGGAGGGGCTCGGCTCCTACGAGCAGTACTTC.

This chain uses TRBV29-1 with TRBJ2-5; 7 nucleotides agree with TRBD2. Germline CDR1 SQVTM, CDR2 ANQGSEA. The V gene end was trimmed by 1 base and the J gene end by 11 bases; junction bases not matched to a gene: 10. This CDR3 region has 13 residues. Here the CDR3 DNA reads TGCAGCGTTGAAGGGGCGGTCTCGCGGGAGCAGTACTTC. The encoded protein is CSVEGAVSREQYF.

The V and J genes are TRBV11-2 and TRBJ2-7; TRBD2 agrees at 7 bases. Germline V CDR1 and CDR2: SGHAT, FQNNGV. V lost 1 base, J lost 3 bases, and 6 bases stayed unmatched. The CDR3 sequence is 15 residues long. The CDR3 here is CASSLVAGSDYEQYF. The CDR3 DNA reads TGTGCCAGCAGCTTAGTAGCGGGTTCTGACTACGAGCAGTACTTC.

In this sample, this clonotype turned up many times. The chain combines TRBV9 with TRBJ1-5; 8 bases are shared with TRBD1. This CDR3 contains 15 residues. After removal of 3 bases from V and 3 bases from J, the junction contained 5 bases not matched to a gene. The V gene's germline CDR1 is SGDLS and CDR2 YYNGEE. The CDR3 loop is CASSETGDPNQPQHF. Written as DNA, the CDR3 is TGTGCCAGCAGCGAGACAGGGGATCCCAATCAGCCCCAGCATTTT.

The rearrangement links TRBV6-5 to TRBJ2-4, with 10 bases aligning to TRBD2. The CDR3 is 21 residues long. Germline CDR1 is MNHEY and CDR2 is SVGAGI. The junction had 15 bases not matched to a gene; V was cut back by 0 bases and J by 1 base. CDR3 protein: CASSYSGLAGVKGGAKNIQYF. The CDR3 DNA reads TGTGCCAGCAGTTACTCTGGGCTAGCGGGAGTAAAGGGGGGCGCCAAAAACATTCAGTACTTC.

The CDR3 reads CAWRRGKEQYF. The DNA of the CDR3 is TGTGCCTGGAGACGGGGGAAGGAGCAGTACTTC. The V gene is TRBV30, the J gene TRBJ2-5; maybe TRBD2 (6 bases). CDR1 is GTSNPN and CDR2 is SVGIG in the germline V gene (reference sequence). The CDR3 spans 11 residues. Between the trimmed V and J ends, which lost 3 bases and 11 bases, there was a span of 13 bases.

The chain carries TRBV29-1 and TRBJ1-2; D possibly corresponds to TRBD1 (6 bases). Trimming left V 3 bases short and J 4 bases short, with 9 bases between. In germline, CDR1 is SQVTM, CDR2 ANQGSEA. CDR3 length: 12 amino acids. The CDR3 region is CSVERGTYGYTF. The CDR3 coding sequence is TGCAGCGTTGAGAGGGGGACCTATGGCTACACCTTC.

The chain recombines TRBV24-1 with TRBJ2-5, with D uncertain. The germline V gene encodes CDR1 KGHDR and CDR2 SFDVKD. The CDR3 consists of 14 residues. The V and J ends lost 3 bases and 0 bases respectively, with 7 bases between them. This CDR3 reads CATSDIRHQETQYF. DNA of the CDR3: TGTGCCACCAGTGATATCCGGCACCAAGAGACCCAGTACTTC.

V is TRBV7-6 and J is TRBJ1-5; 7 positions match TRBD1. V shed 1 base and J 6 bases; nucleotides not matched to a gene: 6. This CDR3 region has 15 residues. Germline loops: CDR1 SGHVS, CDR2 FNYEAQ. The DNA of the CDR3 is TGTGCCAGCAGCTTAGGAACAGGGGCCGCTCAGCCCCAGCATTTT. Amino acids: CASSLGTGAAQPQHF.

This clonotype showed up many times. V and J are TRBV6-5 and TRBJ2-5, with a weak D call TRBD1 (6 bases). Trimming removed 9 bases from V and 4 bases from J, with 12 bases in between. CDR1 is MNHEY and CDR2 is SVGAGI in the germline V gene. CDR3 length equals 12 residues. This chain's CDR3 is CASGQTAETQYF. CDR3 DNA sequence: TGTGCCAGTGGACAGACGGCAGAGACCCAGTACTTC.

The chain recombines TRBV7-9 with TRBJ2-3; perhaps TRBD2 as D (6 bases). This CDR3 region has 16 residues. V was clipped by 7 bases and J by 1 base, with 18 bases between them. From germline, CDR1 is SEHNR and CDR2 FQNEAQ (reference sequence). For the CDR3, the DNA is TGTGCCAGCAAGGGGCGGGACCTCACCCGCACAGATACGCAGTATTTT. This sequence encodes CASKGRDLTRTDTQYF. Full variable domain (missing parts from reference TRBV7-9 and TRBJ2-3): DTGVSQNPRHKITKRGQNVTFRCDPISEHNRLYWYRQTLGQGPEFLTYFQNEAQLEKSRLLSDRFSAERPKGSFSTLEIQRTEQGDSAMYLCASKGRDLTRTDTQYFGPGTRLTVL.